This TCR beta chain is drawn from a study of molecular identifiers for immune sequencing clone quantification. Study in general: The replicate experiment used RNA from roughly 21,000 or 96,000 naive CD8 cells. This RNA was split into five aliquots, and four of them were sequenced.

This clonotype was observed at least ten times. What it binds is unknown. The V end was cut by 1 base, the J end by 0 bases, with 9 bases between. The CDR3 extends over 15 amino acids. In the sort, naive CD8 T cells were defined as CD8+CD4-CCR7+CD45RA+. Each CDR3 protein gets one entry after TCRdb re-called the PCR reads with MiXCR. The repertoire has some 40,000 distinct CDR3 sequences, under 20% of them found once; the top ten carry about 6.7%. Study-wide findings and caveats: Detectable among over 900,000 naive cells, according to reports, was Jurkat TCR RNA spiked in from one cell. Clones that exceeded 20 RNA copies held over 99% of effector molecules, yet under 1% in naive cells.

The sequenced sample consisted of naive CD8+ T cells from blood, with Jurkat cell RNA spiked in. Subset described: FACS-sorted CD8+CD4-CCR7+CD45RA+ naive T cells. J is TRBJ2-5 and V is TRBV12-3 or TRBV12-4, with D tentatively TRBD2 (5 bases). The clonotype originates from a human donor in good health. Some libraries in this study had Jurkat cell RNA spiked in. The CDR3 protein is CASSLGGPYQETQYF. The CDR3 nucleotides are TGTGCCAGCAGTTTAGGAGGGCCGTACCAAGAGACCCAGTACTTC.